The 7 T cell receptor beta chains below were found in one sample sequenced in a study of cytomegalovirus exposure and HLA in healthy donors. The primer mix had 60 Vbeta and 13 Jbeta primers. Produced via immunoSEQ multiplex PCR; TCRdb's table is partial and in-frame only. The sample includes tens of thousands of clones, roughly 86% seen only once; the top ten take about 2%. The sequenced material came from PBMCs. Source of these receptors: a man between 18 and 35 years old in good health and CMV-seronegative.

This clone showed up just a few times. J is TRBJ1-5 and V is TRBV19, with 7 bases lining up with TRBD1. Germline CDR1 reads LNHDA; CDR2 reads SQIVND (reference sequence). The V gene end was trimmed by 4 bases and the J gene end by 0 bases; junction bases not matched to a gene: 6. This CDR3 comprises 16 residues. In nucleotides, the CDR3 is TGTGCCAGTAGTACGTCCCGGGACAGTAGCAATCAGCCCCAGCATTTT. Translated, it gives CASSTSRDSSNQPQHF.

This rearrangement joins TRBV18 to TRBJ2-3, with TRBD2 matching 10 bases. This CDR3 region has 16 residues. V was pared by 2 bases and J by 7 bases, with 9 bases of the junction left unmatched. Germline CDR1 is KGHSH and CDR2 is LQKENI. CDR3 residues: CASSPKLSGRIHTQYF. The CDR3 DNA reads as TGTGCCAGCTCACCAAAACTTAGCGGGAGGATCCATACGCAGTATTTT. The whole variable domain, remainder taken from reference TRBV18 and TRBJ2-3, is NAGVMQNPRHLVRRRGQEARLRCSPMKGHSHVYWYRQLPEEGLKFMVYLQKENIIDESGMPKERFSAEFPKEGPSILRIQQVVRGDSAAYFCASSPKLSGRIHTQYFGPGTRLTVL.

This chain joins TRBV4-3 and TRBJ2-7, with D possibly TRBD2 on 5 matching bases. Trimming stripped 1 base from V and 3 bases from J, with 13 bases between. This CDR3 comprises 15 residues. Germline loops: CDR1 LGHNA, CDR2 YSLEER. CDR3 protein: CASSQAGYPHYEQYF. The CDR3 nucleotides read TGCGCCAGCAGCCAAGCGGGGTATCCACACTACGAGCAGTACTTC.

The chain recombines TRBV4-1 with TRBJ1-5; TRBD1 matches at 8 bases. There are 15 residues in the CDR3. The J segment lost 3 bases and the V segment lost 5 bases, leaving 6 bases of the junction unmatched. Germline CDR1 reads MGHRA; CDR2 reads YSYEKL. The CDR3 here is CASSLDRGYNQPQHF. Written as DNA, the CDR3 is TGCGCCAGCAGCTTAGACAGGGGATACAATCAGCCCCAGCATTTT.

The chain recombines TRBV7-8 with TRBJ1-5, with D unresolved. The CDR3 has 14 amino acids. Trimming took off 2 bases at V and 4 bases at J, with 9 bases between the two ends. Germline V gene data show CDR1 as SGHVS and CDR2 as FQNEAQ. The CDR3 region has the DNA TGTGCCAGCAGCTTATTTTCGGGAAATCAGCCCCAGCATTTT. It yields the protein CASSLFSGNQPQHF.

This clone was counted once. The chain couples TRBV11-3 to TRBJ2-3; 8 bases match TRBD2. There are 16 residues in the CDR3. From germline, CDR1 is SGHNT and CDR2 YENEEA. V dropped 1 base and J dropped 2; count of bases not matched to a gene: 5. The CDR3 is CASSLGRGANTDTQYF. The CDR3 DNA is TGTGCCAGCAGCTTAGGGCGGGGGGCAAACACAGATACGCAGTATTTT.

This chain uses TRBV6-1 with TRBJ2-1, with 8 bases that match TRBD2. CDR3 length: 15 residues. With 4 bases clipped from V and 2 bases from J, the junction kept 4 bases outside the gene matches. Germline lookup yields CDR1 MNHNS and CDR2 SASEGT. CDR3 in amino acids: CASSVLAGPYNEQFF. As DNA, the CDR3 is TGTGCCAGCAGTGTTCTAGCGGGTCCCTACAATGAGCAGTTCTTC.